There are a few counts of the clone carrying this T cell receptor beta chain. Its specificity is not known. Individual cDNA molecules were tagged with unique molecular identifiers, the study reported. TCRdb re-analysed the 5' RACE reads in MiXCR, keeping a single row per CDR3 protein. This sample yields about 110,000 distinct CDR3 sequences, of which roughly an eighth are seen a single time; around 3.2% belongs to the top ten. The CDR3 is made up of 15 amino acids. From germline, CDR1 is SGHNT and CDR2 YENEEA. V lost 3 bases, J lost 7 bases, and 16 bases lay in between. The sample originates from a study of early T cells in non-severe SARS-CoV-2 infection. Study at large: Investigators sequenced bulk RNA drawn from unsorted whole blood, and chains remained unpaired. Overall study results and limits: Anti-spike CD8 responses were favored by VDJdb matching, which missed private and CD4 specificities.

This chain joins TRBV11-3 and TRBJ2-1; the D is unclear. The receptor was derived from an adult who was a healthcare worker with PCR-confirmed SARS-CoV-2 infection or an uninfected control (not recorded which). The specimen sequenced was whole blood. CDR3 residues: CASSFVMVDKNEQFF. In DNA, the CDR3 is TGTGCCAGCAGCTTCGTTATGGTCGATAAGAATGAGCAGTTCTTC.